This T cell receptor (beta chain) was identified in a study of shared clonotypes between healthy human individuals. Study summary: Three plates each covered CD4 naive and memory; CD8 naive two, CD8 memory one. Study-wide findings and caveats: Large depth notwithstanding, sorted-subset sequencing proved incomplete by rarefaction.

Worth noting for this clone: Its antigen is as yet unknown. Other DNA sequences in the sample encode the same CDR3.

Germline V lookup: CDR1 SEHNR, CDR2 FQNEAQ (reference sequence). V shed 2 bases and J shed 7 bases, with 6 bases lying between them. This CDR3 spans 12 amino acids. Each sorted subset replicate got 200 ng genomic DNA, roughly 30,000 genomes. Clones were read by immunoSEQ multiplex PCR, and TCRdb kept only the in-frame ones, dropping some. The repertoire holds just over 2,000,000 clones, with approximately 95% as singletons. This chain links TRBV7-9 with TRBJ2-1, with a weak D call TRBD1 (5 bases). The sample taken for sequencing was naive CD4+ T cells sorted from blood. Subset specified: CD45RA+ positively selected. The TCR comes from a man aged 18 to 29 in good health. The CDR3 sequence: CASSLQGNEQFF. As DNA, the CDR3 is TGTGCCAGCAGCTTACAGGGAAATGAGCAGTTCTTC. The entire variable domain, with the rest obtained from reference TRBV7-9 and TRBJ2-1, is as follows: DTGVSQNPRHKITKRGQNVTFRCDPISEHNRLYWYRQTLGQGPEFLTYFQNEAQLEKSRLLSDRFSAERPKGSFSTLEIQRTEQGDSAMYLCASSLQGNEQFFGPGTRLTVL.